These T cell receptor beta chains were read from a single sample in a study of shared clonotypes between healthy human individuals. The repertoire was sequenced with immunoSEQ multiplex PCR; TCRdb's copy has only in-frame clones and lacks some. The data contain over a million clones, more than 65% of them singletons. Sequencing used memory CD4+ T cells sorted from blood. Receptor source: a man younger than 35 in good health. Both conserved end residues are part of each CDR3. A D gene is named only where the DNA matches it firmly. Expanded clones are given a class, and other clones once, few, many or no size at all.

v_call	j_call	clone_size	d_call	cdr3_nt	cdr3_aa
TRBV18	TRBJ2-5	-	-	TGTGCCAGCTCACCACGGAGGGGGGAGACCCAGTACTTC	CASSPRRGETQYF
TRBV19	TRBJ1-1	few	-	TGTGCCACCCAAGGACAGATGAACACTGAAGCTTTCTTT	CATQGQMNTEAFF
TRBV30	TRBJ2-3	-	TRBD2	TGTGCCTGGAGTGGCGGGGGAGCGGAAAAGCAGTATTTT	CAWSGGGAEKQYF
TRBV7-2	TRBJ2-4	few	TRBD2	TGTGCCAGCAGCCCGGGACTAACCTTCGGCATTCAGTACTTC	CASSPGLTFGIQYF
TRBV19	TRBJ2-1	-	TRBD2	TGTGCCAGTAGCCGAGCGGGGGGCCTACGAAATGAGCAGTTCTTC	CASSRAGGLRNEQFF
TRBV5-1	TRBJ1-3	-	TRBD1	TGCGCCAGCAGCACCGCGGACAGGGAGAGAAACACCATATATTTT	CASSTADRERNTIYF
TRBV10-3	TRBJ1-6	few	-	TGTGCCATCAGTTTACAGGGCTATAATTCACCCCTCCACTTT	CAISLQGYNSPLHF
TRBV11-3	TRBJ2-7	-	-	TGTGCCAGCAGCTCAGGGCACCACGAGTTGGCCGAGCAGTACTTC	CASSSGHHELAEQYF
TRBV7-8	TRBJ2-1	once	TRBD2	TGTGCCAGCAGCCCTCTGGGCGGGAGCAATGAGCAGTTCTTC	CASSPLGGSNEQFF
TRBV10-1	TRBJ2-7	-	-	TGCGCCAGCAGCCCAGACAGTAAGGCCTACGAGCAGTACTTC	CASSPDSKAYEQYF
TRBV7-2	TRBJ1-5	-	-	TGTGCCAGCAGCCGACCCTCTCAGCCCCAGCATTTT	CASSRPSQPQHF
TRBV7-2	TRBJ2-1	few	-	TGTGCCAGCAGCTGGGAGAATGAGCAGTTCTTC	CASSWENEQFF
TRBV10-3	TRBJ1-1	few	-	TGTGCCATCAGCGAAAAGACGGCTGGGAGAGCTGAAGCTTTCTTT	CAISEKTAGRAEAFF
TRBV15	TRBJ2-7	-	TRBD1	TGTGCCACCTCCGTGGACAGGGCCTCCTACGAGCAGTACTTC	CATSVDRASYEQYF
TRBV7-2	TRBJ2-1	many	-	TGTGCCAGCAGCGCCGGACGGAATGAGCAGTTCTTC	CASSAGRNEQFF
TRBV7-9	TRBJ2-7	-	TRBD1	TGTGCCAGCAGTAGACAGGGCCCCTACGAGCAGTACTTC	CASSRQGPYEQYF
TRBV18	TRBJ2-7	-	TRBD1	TGTGCCAGCTCACAGCCCCCAGGGGGCAAAGAGCAGTACTTC	CASSQPPGGKEQYF
TRBV19	TRBJ1-2	-	TRBD1	TGTGCCAGTAGTATCCGGGACAGGGATCCTTCTAACTATGGCTACACCTTC	CASSIRDRDPSNYGYTF
TRBV7-7	TRBJ2-2	-	-	TGTGCTAGCAGCCCGGCTACAGGGCCCGGGGAGCTGTTTTTT	CASSPATGPGELFF
TRBV27	TRBJ1-1	few	-	TGTGCCAGCAGTAGGGCGGTTTGGAACACTGAAGCTTTCTTT	CASSRAVWNTEAFF
TRBV4-2	TRBJ2-3	-	-	TGTGCCAGCAGCCAAGTTTTGGGGGGCACTAGCACAGATACGCAGTATTTT	CASSQVLGGTSTDTQYF
TRBV11-2	TRBJ1-1	once	-	TGTGCCAGCAGCGGAAACCGCCGGGGGATGAACACTGAAGCTTTCTTT	CASSGNRRGMNTEAFF
TRBV2	TRBJ2-3	-	TRBD2	TGTGCCAGCAGTGTAAGAGCGGGGGGGAACACAGATACGCAGTATTTT	CASSVRAGGNTDTQYF
TRBV6-1	TRBJ2-2	-	-	TGTGCCAGCTCGTTCGCCCAGGGGACCGGGGAGCTGTTTTTT	CASSFAQGTGELFF
TRBV27	TRBJ2-3	-	TRBD1	TGTGCCAGCAGGGACAGGCTCACAGATACGCAGTATTTT	CASRDRLTDTQYF
TRBV18	TRBJ2-7	-	-	TGTGCCAGCTCACCGAACAAAAACTCCTACGAGCAGTACTTC	CASSPNKNSYEQYF
TRBV19	TRBJ1-5	-	-	TGTGCCAGTAGTATAAACGGGGGACAGCCCCAGCATTTT	CASSINGGQPQHF
TRBV2	TRBJ2-4	-	TRBD1	TGTGCCAGCATGACACAGGGGGTATCGGCCAAAAACATTCAGTACTTC	CASMTQGVSAKNIQYF